A selection of T cell receptor beta chains follows, all from one sample in a study of blood T cell repertoires in COVID-19. TCRdb's copy holds only in-frame clones and misses some; the assay was immunoSEQ multiplex PCR. The table has about 270,000 clones, approximately 90% seen once. Material for sequencing was PBMCs or T cells enriched from blood (not recorded which). Every receptor here comes from a woman under 40 with acute COVID-19. CDR3s include the opening cysteine and the closing phenylalanine or tryptophan. A D gene is named only where the DNA matches it firmly. Only part of the rows carry a size: once, few, many, or a class if the clone is expanded.

J gene: TRBJ1-5
D gene: .
V gene: TRBV28
CDR3 length: 13
clone size: .
CDR3 protein: CASSLQGHQPQHF
CDR3 DNA: TGTGCCAGCAGTTTACAGGGACACCAGCCCCAGCATTTT

J gene: TRBJ2-2
D gene: TRBD2
V gene: TRBV15
CDR3 length: 18
clone size: .
CDR3 protein: CATSTPRSSPGGAGELFF
CDR3 DNA: TGTGCCACCAGCACCCCCAGAAGTAGCCCGGGAGGGGCCGGGGAGCTGTTTTTT

J gene: TRBJ1-4
D gene: TRBD1
V gene: TRBV4-3
CDR3 length: 16
clone size: .
CDR3 protein: CASSQGLRDSNEKLFF
CDR3 DNA: TGCGCCAGCAGCCAAGGTCTAAGGGACAGCAATGAAAAACTGTTTTTT

J gene: TRBJ2-1
D gene: .
V gene: TRBV21-1
CDR3 length: 17
clone size: few
CDR3 protein: CASSKFWTSGIYNEQFF
CDR3 DNA: TGTGCCAGCAGCAAGTTTTGGACTAGCGGGATTTACAATGAGCAGTTCTTC

J gene: TRBJ2-1
D gene: TRBD2
V gene: TRBV7-9
CDR3 length: 14
clone size: .
CDR3 protein: CASSFAVLAGEQFF
CDR3 DNA: TGTGCCAGCAGCTTCGCGGTACTAGCGGGAGAGCAGTTCTTC

J gene: TRBJ2-7
D gene: .
V gene: TRBV5-3
CDR3 length: 16
clone size: .
CDR3 protein: CARSLVLGQRAYEQYF
CDR3 DNA: TGTGCCAGAAGCTTGGTCCTGGGACAGCGGGCCTACGAGCAGTACTTC

J gene: TRBJ1-4
D gene: TRBD1
V gene: TRBV28
CDR3 length: 14
clone size: .
CDR3 protein: CASSSQGAREKLFF
CDR3 DNA: TGTGCCAGCAGCTCGCAGGGGGCTCGTGAAAAACTGTTTTTT

J gene: TRBJ1-1
D gene: .
V gene: TRBV7-9
CDR3 length: 15
clone size: .
CDR3 protein: CASSSPSGGGTEAFF
CDR3 DNA: TGTGCCAGCAGCTCCCCCTCGGGGGGAGGAACTGAAGCTTTCTTT

J gene: TRBJ2-1
D gene: TRBD2
V gene: TRBV4-3
CDR3 length: 17
clone size: .
CDR3 protein: CASSQRARTSGSDEQFF
CDR3 DNA: TGCGCCAGCAGCCAGCGGGCTAGGACTAGCGGGAGCGATGAGCAGTTCTTC

J gene: TRBJ2-7
D gene: .
V gene: TRBV7-6
CDR3 length: 13
clone size: .
CDR3 protein: CASSLGGNYEQYF
CDR3 DNA: TGTGCCAGCAGCTTAGGAGGGAACTACGAGCAGTACTTC

J gene: TRBJ1-2
D gene: .
V gene: TRBV25-1
CDR3 length: 16
clone size: .
CDR3 protein: CASSEYGGSFNYGYTF
CDR3 DNA: TGTGCCAGCAGTGAATATGGGGGCAGTTTCAACTATGGCTACACCTTC

J gene: TRBJ2-7
D gene: TRBD2
V gene: TRBV7-9
CDR3 length: 15
clone size: .
CDR3 protein: CASSPKTSGIDEQYF
CDR3 DNA: TGTGCCAGCAGTCCGAAGACTAGCGGGATAGACGAGCAGTACTTC

J gene: TRBJ2-6
D gene: .
V gene: TRBV15
CDR3 length: 16
clone size: .
CDR3 protein: CATSRDVSSGANVLTF
CDR3 DNA: TGTGCCACCAGCAGAGATGTGAGCTCTGGGGCCAACGTCCTGACTTTC

J gene: TRBJ1-3
D gene: TRBD1
V gene: TRBV6-5
CDR3 length: 15
clone size: .
CDR3 protein: CASSYLQGAGNTIYF
CDR3 DNA: TGTGCCAGCAGTTACTTACAGGGGGCTGGAAACACCATATATTTT

J gene: TRBJ2-3
D gene: TRBD2
V gene: TRBV28
CDR3 length: 17
clone size: .
CDR3 protein: CASSSFQLAGHTDTQYF
CDR3 DNA: TGTGCCAGCAGTTCCTTCCAACTAGCGGGACACACAGATACGCAGTATTTT

J gene: TRBJ1-4
D gene: TRBD1
V gene: TRBV18
CDR3 length: 13
clone size: .
CDR3 protein: CASSGTGFEKLFF
CDR3 DNA: TGTGCCAGCTCCGGGACAGGGTTTGAAAAACTGTTTTTT

J gene: TRBJ2-1
D gene: TRBD2
V gene: TRBV7-2
CDR3 length: 16
clone size: few
CDR3 protein: CASSQRLAHSYNEQFF
CDR3 DNA: TGTGCCAGCAGCCAGAGACTAGCGCACTCCTACAATGAGCAGTTCTTC

J gene: TRBJ1-1
D gene: .
V gene: TRBV6-5
CDR3 length: 14
clone size: few
CDR3 protein: CASSYSSGDTEAFF
CDR3 DNA: TGTGCCAGCAGTTACTCATCAGGGGACACTGAAGCTTTCTTT

J gene: TRBJ2-2
D gene: TRBD2
V gene: TRBV27
CDR3 length: 17
clone size: once
CDR3 protein: CASSLISGRASFGELFF
CDR3 DNA: TGTGCCAGCAGTTTGATTAGCGGGAGGGCCTCTTTCGGGGAGCTGTTTTTT

J gene: TRBJ2-7
D gene: TRBD1
V gene: TRBV28
CDR3 length: 14
clone size: .
CDR3 protein: CASSFPGQGDEQYF
CDR3 DNA: TGTGCCAGCAGTTTTCCGGGACAGGGGGACGAGCAGTACTTC

J gene: TRBJ2-7
D gene: TRBD1
V gene: TRBV7-3
CDR3 length: 15
clone size: .
CDR3 protein: CASSLTGTGAHEQYF
CDR3 DNA: TGTGCCAGCAGCTTAACTGGGACAGGGGCCCACGAGCAGTACTTC

J gene: TRBJ2-1
D gene: TRBD2
V gene: TRBV9
CDR3 length: 17
clone size: .
CDR3 protein: CASSVGRALESYNEQFF
CDR3 DNA: TGTGCCAGCAGCGTCGGGAGGGCCCTCGAGTCCTACAATGAGCAGTTCTTC

J gene: TRBJ1-2
D gene: .
V gene: TRBV16
CDR3 length: 16
clone size: .
CDR3 protein: CASSRAEGRANYGYTF
CDR3 DNA: TGTGCCAGCAGCCGGGCTGAAGGGAGAGCTAACTATGGCTACACCTTC

J gene: TRBJ2-7
D gene: TRBD2
V gene: TRBV10-3
CDR3 length: 13
clone size: .
CDR3 protein: CAISYSGLGEQYF
CDR3 DNA: TGTGCCATCAGCTATAGCGGGTTGGGGGAGCAGTACTTC

J gene: TRBJ1-1
D gene: .
V gene: TRBV9
CDR3 length: 15
clone size: once
CDR3 protein: CASSGSTGSNTEAFF
CDR3 DNA: TGTGCCAGCAGCGGGAGTACAGGGTCGAACACTGAAGCTTTCTTT

J gene: TRBJ2-7
D gene: .
V gene: TRBV29-1
CDR3 length: 11
clone size: .
CDR3 protein: CSGEDTYEQYF
CDR3 DNA: TGCAGCGGAGAAGATACCTACGAGCAGTACTTC

J gene: TRBJ2-3
D gene: TRBD2
V gene: TRBV4-3
CDR3 length: 15
clone size: few
CDR3 protein: CASSQDAREGLGQYF
CDR3 DNA: TGCGCCAGCAGCCAAGATGCGCGGGAGGGGCTTGGGCAGTATTTT

J gene: TRBJ2-4
D gene: TRBD1
V gene: TRBV7-7
CDR3 length: 19
clone size: .
CDR3 protein: CASSFIGGGWVLAKNIQYF
CDR3 DNA: TGTGCTAGCAGCTTTATAGGGGGCGGGTGGGTACTAGCCAAAAACATTCAGTACTTC

J gene: TRBJ2-2
D gene: TRBD2
V gene: TRBV2
CDR3 length: 12
clone size: .
CDR3 protein: CAREGGTGELFF
CDR3 DNA: TGTGCCCGGGAGGGGGGCACCGGGGAGCTGTTTTTT

J gene: TRBJ2-2
D gene: .
V gene: TRBV2
CDR3 length: 14
clone size: .
CDR3 protein: CASSENQGTGELFF
CDR3 DNA: TGTGCCAGCAGTGAAAATCAGGGGACCGGGGAGCTGTTTTTT

J gene: TRBJ2-7
D gene: .
V gene: TRBV12-3/TRBV12-4
CDR3 length: 12
clone size: .
CDR3 protein: CASSLPFYEQYF
CDR3 DNA: TGTGCCAGCAGTTTACCTTTCTACGAGCAGTACTTC

J gene: TRBJ1-2
D gene: .
V gene: TRBV27
CDR3 length: 13
clone size: .
CDR3 protein: CASSLNWASPYTF
CDR3 DNA: TGTGCCAGCAGTTTAAATTGGGCCTCTCCGTACACCTTC

J gene: TRBJ1-2
D gene: .
V gene: TRBV27
CDR3 length: 13
clone size: .
CDR3 protein: CASSLSGDYGYTF
CDR3 DNA: TGTGCCAGCAGTTTATCAGGGGACTATGGCTACACCTTC

J gene: TRBJ2-3
D gene: .
V gene: TRBV7-2
CDR3 length: 14
clone size: .
CDR3 protein: CASSSLRGSDTQYF
CDR3 DNA: TGTGCCAGCAGCTCACTCCGGGGGAGTGATACGCAGTATTTT

J gene: TRBJ1-6
D gene: TRBD1
V gene: TRBV27
CDR3 length: 14
clone size: .
CDR3 protein: CASRPTGDNSPLHF
CDR3 DNA: TGTGCCAGCAGGCCTACAGGGGATAATTCACCCCTCCACTTT

J gene: TRBJ2-7
D gene: TRBD2
V gene: TRBV11-2
CDR3 length: 16
clone size: .
CDR3 protein: CASSLYRTSGSPEQYF
CDR3 DNA: TGTGCCAGCAGCTTATACCGGACTAGCGGGAGCCCCGAGCAGTACTTC

J gene: TRBJ1-2
D gene: TRBD1
V gene: TRBV25-1
CDR3 length: 13
clone size: .
CDR3 protein: CASSAGTGYGYTF
CDR3 DNA: TGTGCCAGCAGCGCCGGGACAGGGTACGGCTACACCTTC

J gene: TRBJ1-4
D gene: .
V gene: TRBV19
CDR3 length: 15
clone size: .
CDR3 protein: CASSRKAGLREKLFF
CDR3 DNA: TGTGCCAGTAGCCGAAAGGCGGGACTCCGAGAAAAACTGTTTTTT

J gene: TRBJ1-4
D gene: .
V gene: TRBV5-1
CDR3 length: 15
clone size: .
CDR3 protein: CASSGGGATNEKLFF
CDR3 DNA: TGCGCCAGCAGCGGGGGCGGCGCAACTAATGAAAAACTGTTTTTT

J gene: TRBJ2-7
D gene: .
V gene: TRBV10-1
CDR3 length: 14
clone size: .
CDR3 protein: CASSVETSNDEQYF
CDR3 DNA: TGCGCCAGCAGTGTGGAGACTTCCAACGACGAGCAGTACTTC

J gene: TRBJ2-1
D gene: TRBD2
V gene: TRBV27
CDR3 length: 15
clone size: .
CDR3 protein: CASSLLAGGVNEQFF
CDR3 DNA: TGTGCCAGCAGTCTCCTAGCGGGAGGCGTTAATGAGCAGTTCTTC

J gene: TRBJ1-5
D gene: TRBD1
V gene: TRBV2
CDR3 length: 20
clone size: .
CDR3 protein: CASKGGATGIPFSSNQPQHF
CDR3 DNA: TGTGCCAGCAAGGGTGGGGCGACAGGGATCCCCTTTAGTAGCAATCAGCCCCAGCATTTT

J gene: TRBJ2-3
D gene: .
V gene: TRBV9
CDR3 length: 17
clone size: .
CDR3 protein: CASSPNRQFSRTDTQYF
CDR3 DNA: TGTGCCAGCAGTCCGAATCGACAGTTCTCTCGAACAGATACGCAGTATTTT

J gene: TRBJ1-6
D gene: .
V gene: TRBV28
CDR3 length: 15
clone size: .
CDR3 protein: CASSLGRRDNSPLHF
CDR3 DNA: TGTGCCAGCAGTTTAGGACGGAGGGATAATTCACCCCTCCACTTT

J gene: TRBJ1-5
D gene: .
V gene: TRBV19
CDR3 length: 19
clone size: .
CDR3 protein: CASSPDSLYEEGLNQPQHF
CDR3 DNA: TGTGCCAGTAGCCCCGACTCCCTTTATGAGGAGGGGCTCAATCAGCCCCAGCATTTT

J gene: TRBJ2-1
D gene: .
V gene: TRBV29-1
CDR3 length: 12
clone size: .
CDR3 protein: CSVELTGNEQFF
CDR3 DNA: TGCAGCGTCGAACTAACAGGGAATGAGCAGTTCTTC